The source of this TCR beta chain is a study of response to subunit inactivated influenza vaccine. V dropped 6 bases and J dropped 8; count of bases not matched to a gene: 9. Germline CDR1 is ENHRY and CDR2 is SYGVKD. This CDR3 has 14 amino acids. MiXCR, run by TCRdb on the RT-PCR reads, gives a single entry per CDR3 protein. The sample records a few hundred thousand distinct CDR3 sequences, 14% being singletons. This clonotype was detected a few times. The material was PBMCs from blood, obtained 11 to 12 days after vaccination. This receptor was taken from a man in his fifties who received an inactivated influenza vaccine. V gene TRBV10-3 combines with J gene TRBJ2-1, with 8 bases aligning to TRBD1. CDR3: CAIRGDRLGDEQFF. Written as DNA, the CDR3 is TGTGCCATCAGAGGGGACAGGTTGGGCGATGAGCAGTTCTTC.